This T cell receptor beta chain was sequenced for a study of blood T cell repertoires in COVID-19. Study-level information: PBMCs, B-cell-depleted T cells, or T cells provided the cDNA or gDNA that made up the material.

This CDR3 spans 16 amino acids. From germline, CDR1 is SGHDN and CDR2 FVKESK. Trimming removed 1 base at V and 4 bases at J, with 13 bases between. Per the study methods: Reference gene primer amplification gave estimated nucleated cell counts. Produced via immunoSEQ multiplex PCR; TCRdb's table is partial and in-frame only. Clonal size and the V and J genes are those of that table, whereas D and trimming came from the DNA. Of roughly 150,000 clones in the sample, 85% to 90% are singletons; the top ten hold approximately 15%. This receptor was taken from a middle-aged woman with acute or convalescent COVID-19. The material sequenced was peripheral blood. The chain is built from TRBV14 and TRBJ1-4; unclear D gene. The CDR3 region is CASSQVVRGYNEKLFF. The CDR3 bases are TGTGCCAGCAGCCAAGTGGTACGGGGATATAATGAAAAACTGTTTTTT.